This T cell receptor beta chain was profiled in a study of blood T cell repertoires in COVID-19. In the study overall: The origin of the acute and convalescent COVID-19 samples was the United States, Italy and Spain. Nucleic acid was either cDNA or gDNA, and it came from T cells, B-cell-depleted T cells, or PBMCs.

The CDR3 has 18 residues. The V gene end was trimmed by 3 bases and the J gene end by 7 bases; junction bases not matched to a gene: 10. Per germline, CDR1 KGHSH and CDR2 LQKENI. Per the authors' pipeline: It was from reference gene primer amplification that nucleated cell counts were estimated. Using immunoSEQ multiplex PCR, the repertoire was profiled, and TCRdb retains in-frame clones only, with some absent. The D gene and trimming were derived from the DNA, and the V and J assignments and clone size from that table. The sample contains about 39,000 clones, 84% of which appear only once. This TCR was sampled from a man aged 50 to 59 with active or convalescent COVID-19. V gene TRBV18 combines with J gene TRBJ1-6; 12 bases map to TRBD1. The specimen sequenced was peripheral blood. This CDR3 is CASSPRGVGTGGNSPLHF. The CDR3 DNA follows: TGTGCCAGCTCACCTCGTGGCGTCGGGACAGGGGGCAATTCACCCCTCCACTTT.